Presented here are 27 T cell receptor beta chains from one specimen sequenced in a study of T cells expressing NK-cell markers. Using the 5' RACE reads, TCRdb records one entry per CDR3 protein without DNA. The sample has 500,000 to 600,000 distinct CDR3 sequences, and its top ten clones hold less than 4.5%. Sequencing input: blood T cells: a sorted CD56 or NKG2C T cell subset, CD4+ or CD8+ T cells, or bulk PBMC T cells (not recorded which). The receptors were sampled from a man between 18 and 35 years old in good health.

The chain links TRBV27 to TRBJ2-3; no DNA is available, so the TRBD2 call from TCRdb remains unchecked. The CDR3 covers 16 residues. CDR1 is MNHEY and CDR2 is SMNVEV in the germline V gene (reference sequence). CDR3 protein: CASSLASGIRTDTQYF.

The genes are TRBV27 and TRBJ2-7; without DNA, the TCRdb call of TRBD1 cannot be checked. The germline V gene has CDR1 MNHEY and CDR2 SMNVEV (reference sequence). This CDR3 spans 15 amino acids. CDR3 region: CASSPGPGHSYEQYF.

The rearrangement joins TRBV20-1 to TRBJ2-5; TCRdb returns TRBD1, unconfirmable since there is no DNA. This CDR3 spans 13 amino acids. In germline, CDR1 is DFQATT, CDR2 SNEGSKA (reference sequence). The CDR3 is CSAREPLGETQYF.

This chain uses TRBV12-3 or TRBV12-4 with TRBJ1-4. The CDR3 has 11 residues. CDR3 in amino acids: CASSLGGKLFF.

V usage is TRBV20-1 and J usage is TRBJ2-1; TCRdb selects TRBD1, and the lack of DNA leaves this call unchecked. CDR1 and CDR2 (germline): DFQATT, SNEGSKA (reference sequence). CDR3 length equals 15 residues. The CDR3 loop reads CSAEGLGTGSNEQFF.

V usage is TRBV7-2 and J usage is TRBJ2-1; TCRdb picks TRBD1, but there is no DNA to check that call. Per the germline V gene, CDR1 is SGHTA and CDR2 is FQGNSA. This CDR3 contains 12 residues. The CDR3 protein is CASSLFKGGGFF.

This rearrangement joins TRBV20-1 to TRBJ2-5; absent DNA, TCRdb's TRBD2 call cannot be checked. CDR1 and CDR2 from the germline V gene are DFQATT and SNEGSKA (reference sequence). The CDR3 has 14 amino acids. The CDR3 sequence is CSAEASGSWETQYF.

J is TRBJ2-2 and V is TRBV7-9. Germline loops: CDR1 SEHNR, CDR2 FQNEAQ (reference sequence). This CDR3 is 16 amino acids long. The CDR3 spells CASSSPRVRDTGELFF.

This chain connects TRBV12-3 or TRBV12-4 to TRBJ2-3; the D call of TRBD1 rests on TCRdb alone, since no DNA is present to check it. The CDR3 is 14 residues long. The CDR3 region is CASSRPGRWDTQYF.

The rearrangement links TRBV6-5 to TRBJ2-7; the TCRdb call, TRBD2, lacks DNA for checking. Germline V lookup: CDR1 MNHEY, CDR2 SVGAGI. The CDR3 totals 15 residues. The CDR3 region is CASSYEEGPLYEQYF.

The V and J genes are TRBV7-8 and TRBJ2-1; the TCRdb call, TRBD1, lacks DNA for checking. This CDR3 is built from 15 residues. Germline V gives CDR1 SGHVS, CDR2 FQNEAQ. CDR3 sequence: CASSLVRTGDNEQFF.

The chain uses TRBV7-2 and TRBJ2-3. This CDR3 has 15 amino acids. CDR1 and CDR2 (germline): SGHTA, FQGNSA. This CDR3 is CASSLVVGAADTQYF.

V and J are TRBV7-2 and TRBJ2-3. Per the germline V gene, CDR1 is SGHTA and CDR2 is FQGNSA. This CDR3 contains 16 residues. This chain's CDR3 is CASSFLSGNGPDTQYF.

V usage is TRBV5-6 and J usage is TRBJ2-1; the D gene TCRdb calls, TRBD1, cannot be checked with no DNA. Germline CDR1 is SGHDT and CDR2 is YYEEEE. The CDR3 spans 15 residues. This chain's CDR3 is CASSLRAGPYNEQFF. The complete variable domain, with remaining parts taken from reference TRBV5-6 and TRBJ2-1, reads DAGVTQSPTHLIKTRGQQVTLRCSPKSGHDTVSWYQQALGQGPQFIFQYYEEEERQRGNFPDRFSGHQFPNYSSELNVNALLLGDSALYLCASSLRAGPYNEQFFGPGTRLTVL.

This chain's CDR3 is CASEGRNQPQHF. The rearrangement links TRBV2 to TRBJ1-5; TCRdb selects TRBD1, and the lack of DNA leaves this call unchecked. The CDR3 covers 12 residues. The germline CDR1 and CDR2 sequences are SNHLY and FYNNEI.

The rearrangement uses TRBV7-8 and TRBJ2-7; TCRdb proposes TRBD1, but this gene call is untestable without DNA. The CDR3 consists of 15 residues. Germline V gives CDR1 SGHVS, CDR2 FQNEAQ. CDR3 residues: CASSLAVGQGGEQYF. The full variable domain, rest sourced from reference TRBV7-8 and TRBJ2-7, is GAGVSQSPRYKVAKRGQDVALRCDPISGHVSLFWYQQALGQGPEFLTYFQNEAQLDKSGLPSDRFFAERPEGSVSTLKIQRTQQEDSAVYLCASSLAVGQGGEQYFGPGTRLTVT.

V usage is TRBV27 and J usage is TRBJ1-3. There are 15 residues in the CDR3. Per the germline V gene, CDR1 is MNHEY and CDR2 is SMNVEV (reference sequence). The CDR3 protein is CASSLSNAAGNTIYF.

The CDR3 sequence: CASSLARVGGFFGELFF. V usage is TRBV12-3 or TRBV12-4 and J usage is TRBJ2-2; TCRdb designates TRBD1, a call that cannot be tested without DNA. The CDR3 is 17 residues long.

The chain couples TRBV20-1 to TRBJ2-1; TCRdb proposes TRBD2, but this gene call is untestable without DNA. CDR3 length equals 13 residues. Germline values: CDR1 DFQATT, CDR2 SNEGSKA (reference sequence). CDR3 sequence: CSARVAGGNEQFF.

The V gene is TRBV10-3, the J gene TRBJ2-6; TCRdb's D gene call, TRBD2, goes unchecked for lack of DNA. The CDR3 is 18 residues long. Germline V gene lookup returns CDR1 ENHRY and CDR2 SYGVKD. The CDR3 is CAISVGLAGSSGANVLTF.

V is TRBV28 and J is TRBJ2-3; TCRdb's D gene call, TRBD1, goes unchecked for lack of DNA. CDR1 MDHEN and CDR2 SYDVKM come from the germline V gene. The CDR3 has 16 residues. CDR3 amino acids: CASSPHGQGVQDTQYF. Variable domain in full (rest from reference TRBV28 and TRBJ2-3): DVKVTQSSRYLVKRTGEKVFLECVQDMDHENMFWYRQDPGLGLRLIYFSYDVKMKEKGDIPEGYSVSREKKERFSLILESASTNQTSMYLCASSPHGQGVQDTQYFGPGTRLTVL.

J is TRBJ2-1 and V is TRBV20-1; TCRdb designates TRBD1, a call that cannot be tested without DNA. This CDR3 has 13 amino acids. Germline CDR1 reads DFQATT; CDR2 reads SNEGSKA (reference sequence). The CDR3 here is CSARPDGKDEQFF.

The chain combines TRBV7-8 with TRBJ2-1; TCRdb's D call of TRBD1 is untestable without DNA. This CDR3 is 17 amino acids long. The germline V gene has CDR1 SGHVS and CDR2 FQNEAQ. The CDR3 is CASSGWAGLSSYNEQFF.

This chain connects TRBV12-3 or TRBV12-4 to TRBJ2-3. The CDR3 extends over 12 amino acids. The CDR3 sequence: CASSLPANTQYF.

The chain employs TRBV6-5 and TRBJ1-2. CDR1 and CDR2 (germline): MNHEY, SVGAGI. The CDR3 is made up of 13 amino acids. CDR3 residues: CASSYSTSGGYTF.

J is TRBJ2-7 and V is TRBV6-2 or TRBV6-3; there is no DNA to check the TCRdb D call of TRBD2. CDR3 length: 15 residues. Germline CDR1 MNHEY, CDR2 SVGEGT. The CDR3 region is CASSYRGRHTYEQYF.

The chain carries TRBV20-1 and TRBJ2-4; TCRdb's assignment of TRBD1 cannot be checked, as there is no DNA. CDR1 and CDR2 (germline): DFQATT, SNEGSKA (reference sequence). The CDR3 runs to 14 residues. CDR3 protein: CSATSDGGANIQYF.